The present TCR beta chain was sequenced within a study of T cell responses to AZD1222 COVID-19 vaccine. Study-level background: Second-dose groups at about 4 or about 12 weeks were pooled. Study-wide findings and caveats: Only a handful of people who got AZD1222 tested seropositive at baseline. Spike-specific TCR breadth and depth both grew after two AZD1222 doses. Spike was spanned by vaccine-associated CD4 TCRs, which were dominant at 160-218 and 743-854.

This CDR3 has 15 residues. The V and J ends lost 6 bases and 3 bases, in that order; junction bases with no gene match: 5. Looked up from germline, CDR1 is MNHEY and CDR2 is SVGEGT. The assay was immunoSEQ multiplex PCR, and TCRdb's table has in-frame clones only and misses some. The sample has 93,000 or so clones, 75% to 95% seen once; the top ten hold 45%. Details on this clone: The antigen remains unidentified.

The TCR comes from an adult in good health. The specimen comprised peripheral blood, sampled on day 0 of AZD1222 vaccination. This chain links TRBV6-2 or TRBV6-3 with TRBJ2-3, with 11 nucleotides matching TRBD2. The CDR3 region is CASSRTSGPTDTQYF. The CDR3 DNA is TGTGCCAGCAGCCGGACTAGCGGGCCAACAGATACGCAGTATTTT.